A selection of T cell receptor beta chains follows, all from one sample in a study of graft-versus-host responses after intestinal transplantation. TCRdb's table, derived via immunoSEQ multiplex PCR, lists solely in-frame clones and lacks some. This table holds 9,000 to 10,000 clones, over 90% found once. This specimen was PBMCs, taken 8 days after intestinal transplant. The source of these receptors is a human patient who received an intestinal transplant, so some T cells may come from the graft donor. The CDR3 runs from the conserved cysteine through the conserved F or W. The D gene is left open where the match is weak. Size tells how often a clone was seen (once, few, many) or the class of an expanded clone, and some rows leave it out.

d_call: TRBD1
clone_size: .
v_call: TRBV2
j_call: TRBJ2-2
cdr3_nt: TGTGCCAGCAGTGACTGGCAGGGGGCCACCGGGGAGCTGTTTTTT
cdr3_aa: CASSDWQGATGELFF

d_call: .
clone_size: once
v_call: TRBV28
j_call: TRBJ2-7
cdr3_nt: TGTGCCAGCAGTTCCCCCCTAGCCCTCTACGAGCAGTACTTC
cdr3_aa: CASSSPLALYEQYF

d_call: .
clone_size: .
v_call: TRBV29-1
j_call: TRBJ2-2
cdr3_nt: TGCAGCGCCCACCGGGGGAACACCGGGGAGCTGTTTTTT
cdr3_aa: CSAHRGNTGELFF

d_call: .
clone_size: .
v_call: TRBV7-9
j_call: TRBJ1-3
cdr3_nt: TGTGCCAGCAGCTTGGTAATGGGTGGCGCCGGAGACACCATATATTTT
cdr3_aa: CASSLVMGGAGDTIYF

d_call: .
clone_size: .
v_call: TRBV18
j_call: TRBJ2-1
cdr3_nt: TGTGCCAGCTCACCACGGATAGGGGCGAGTAATGAGCAGTTCTTC
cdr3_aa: CASSPRIGASNEQFF

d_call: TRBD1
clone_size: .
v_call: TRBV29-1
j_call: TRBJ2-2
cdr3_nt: TGCAGCGCGCAGGGGGCCGGCGGGGAGCTGTTTTTT
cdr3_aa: CSAQGAGGELFF

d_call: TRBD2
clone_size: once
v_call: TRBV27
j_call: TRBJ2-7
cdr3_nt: TGTGCCAGCAGTTCCTGGACTAGCGGGACCTACGAGCAGTACTTC
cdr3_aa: CASSSWTSGTYEQYF

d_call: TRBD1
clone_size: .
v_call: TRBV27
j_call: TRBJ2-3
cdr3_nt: TGTGCCAGCAGCTTCGCGCAAATTTTCCTGCCGACAGGGGGCGTAATAGATACGCAGTATTTT
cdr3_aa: CASSFAQIFLPTGGVIDTQYF

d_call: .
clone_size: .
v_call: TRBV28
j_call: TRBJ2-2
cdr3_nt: TGTGCCAGCAGTTCCCTGAGGGCCGGGGAGCTGTTTTTT
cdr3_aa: CASSSLRAGELFF

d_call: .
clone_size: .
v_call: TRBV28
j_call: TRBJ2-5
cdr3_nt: TGTGCCAGCAGTCTCCGGGACCCCAATTCGGAGACCCAGTACTTC
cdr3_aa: CASSLRDPNSETQYF

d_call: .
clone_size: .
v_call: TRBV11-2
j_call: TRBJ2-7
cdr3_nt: TGTGCCAGCAGCTTAGGACTAGCCTACGAGCAGTACTTC
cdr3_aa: CASSLGLAYEQYF

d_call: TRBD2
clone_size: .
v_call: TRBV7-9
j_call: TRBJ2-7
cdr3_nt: TGTGCCAGCAGCCCCCGGACTAGCGGGAGCCAGGCGGACGAGCAGTACTTC
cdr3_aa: CASSPRTSGSQADEQYF

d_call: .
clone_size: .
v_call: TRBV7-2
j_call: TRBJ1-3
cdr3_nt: TGTGCCAGCAGCTCGTTGGGGTCTGGAAACACCATATATTTT
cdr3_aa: CASSSLGSGNTIYF

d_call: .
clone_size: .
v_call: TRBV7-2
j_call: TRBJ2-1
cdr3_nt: TGTGCCAGCAGCTTCTACAGGGTGATCAATATTCTGGATGAGCAGTTCTTC
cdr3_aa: CASSFYRVINILDEQFF

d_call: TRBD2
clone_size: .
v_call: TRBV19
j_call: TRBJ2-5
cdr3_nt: TGTGCCAGTATGTGGGAGGGGCTAGCGGCCCAAGAGACCCAGTACTTC
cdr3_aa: CASMWEGLAAQETQYF

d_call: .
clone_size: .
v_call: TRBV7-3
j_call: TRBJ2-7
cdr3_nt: TGTGCCAGCAGCTTAGTCACCGGGAGAAGGCCCCCTTACGAGCAGTACTTC
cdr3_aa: CASSLVTGRRPPYEQYF

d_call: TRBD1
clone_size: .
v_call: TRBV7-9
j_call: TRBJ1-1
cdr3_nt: TGTGCCAGCAGCCCGCGGACAGGAGTGCGGACTGAAGCTTTCTTT
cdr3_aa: CASSPRTGVRTEAFF

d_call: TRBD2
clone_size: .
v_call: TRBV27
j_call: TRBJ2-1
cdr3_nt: TGTGCCAGCAGTTTTATAAGGCGGGAGTGGGTTGAGCAGTTCTTC
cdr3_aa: CASSFIRREWVEQFF

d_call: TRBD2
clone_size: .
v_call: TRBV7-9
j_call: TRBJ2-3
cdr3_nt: TGTGCCAGCAGCCCCCCAAGTAGCGGGTATAGCACAGATACGCAGTATTTT
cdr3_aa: CASSPPSSGYSTDTQYF

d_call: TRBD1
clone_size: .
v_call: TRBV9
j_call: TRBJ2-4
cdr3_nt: TGTGCCAGCAGCCCGGGACAGAACATTCAGTACTTC
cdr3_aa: CASSPGQNIQYF

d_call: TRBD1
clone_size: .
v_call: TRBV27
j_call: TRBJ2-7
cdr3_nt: TGTGCCAGCAGTCCCCCTGGGGCAGGGGGCTACGAGCAGTACTTC
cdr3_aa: CASSPPGAGGYEQYF

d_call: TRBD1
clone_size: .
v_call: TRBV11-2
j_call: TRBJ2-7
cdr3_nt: TGTGCCAGCAGCTTTGACAGGGCCTACGAGCAGTACTTC
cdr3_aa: CASSFDRAYEQYF

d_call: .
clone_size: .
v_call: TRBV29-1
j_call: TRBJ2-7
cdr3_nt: TGCAGCGTCCAGGTGGGGTACGAGCAGTACTTC
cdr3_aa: CSVQVGYEQYF

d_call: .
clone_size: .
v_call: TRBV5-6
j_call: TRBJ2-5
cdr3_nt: TGTGCCAGCAGCTTACAGACCATAGATGGAGAGACCCAGTACTTC
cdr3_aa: CASSLQTIDGETQYF

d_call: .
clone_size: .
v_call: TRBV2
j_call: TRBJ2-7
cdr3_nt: TGTGCCAGCAACGTATTCCGGGACACCTCCTACGAGCAGTACTTC
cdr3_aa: CASNVFRDTSYEQYF

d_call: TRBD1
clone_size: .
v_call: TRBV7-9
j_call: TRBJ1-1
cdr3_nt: TGTGCCAGCAGCTTAGTCGGGACAGGGACGAATGAAGCTTTCTTT
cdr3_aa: CASSLVGTGTNEAFF

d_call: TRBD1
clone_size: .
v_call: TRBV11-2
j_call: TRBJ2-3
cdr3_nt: TGTGCCAGCAGCTTTTCTCGGGACAGGGTCACAGATACGCAGTATTTT
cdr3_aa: CASSFSRDRVTDTQYF

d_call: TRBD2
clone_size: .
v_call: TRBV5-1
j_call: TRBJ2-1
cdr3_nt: TGCGCCAGCAGCTCCCTGGGACTAGCGGGAGGTTTAACTTCCAATGAGCAGTTCTTC
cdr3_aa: CASSSLGLAGGLTSNEQFF

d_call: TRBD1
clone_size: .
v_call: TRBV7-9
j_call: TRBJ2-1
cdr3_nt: TGTGCCAGCAGCTTCACCGGGACAGGGTGGTATGAGCAGTTCTTC
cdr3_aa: CASSFTGTGWYEQFF

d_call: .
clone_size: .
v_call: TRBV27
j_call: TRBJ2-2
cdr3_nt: TGTGCCAGCAGTTTAGGTCCCGGGGAGCTGTTTTTT
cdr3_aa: CASSLGPGELFF

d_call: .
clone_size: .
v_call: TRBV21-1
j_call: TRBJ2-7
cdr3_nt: TGTGCCAGCAGGTTGAACGGGACAGGGTCCTTTAATAGCTCCTACGAGCAGTACTTC
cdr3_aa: CASRLNGTGSFNSSYEQYF

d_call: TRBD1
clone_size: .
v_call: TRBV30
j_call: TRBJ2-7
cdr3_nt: TGTGCCTGGAAGGGACAGGGCCACGAGCAGTACTTC
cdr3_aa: CAWKGQGHEQYF

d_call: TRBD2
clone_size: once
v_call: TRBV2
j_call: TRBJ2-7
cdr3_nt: TGTGCCAGTACGGGAGGGCCCTGGCACGAGCAGTACTTC
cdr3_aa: CASTGGPWHEQYF

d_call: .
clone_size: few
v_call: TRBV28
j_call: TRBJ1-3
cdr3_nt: TGTGCCAGCCGGCCAGGGGACCACTCTGGAAACACCATATATTTT
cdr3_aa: CASRPGDHSGNTIYF

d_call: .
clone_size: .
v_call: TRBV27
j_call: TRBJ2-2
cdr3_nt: TGTGCCAGCAGTTTATCCTTCGGAGAAGCCAACACCGGGGAGCCGTTTTTT
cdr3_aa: CASSLSFGEANTGEPFF

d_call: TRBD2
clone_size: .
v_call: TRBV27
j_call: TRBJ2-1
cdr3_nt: TGTGCCAGCAGTTCGAGCGGACTAGCTTTACATGAGCAGTTCTTC
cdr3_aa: CASSSSGLALHEQFF

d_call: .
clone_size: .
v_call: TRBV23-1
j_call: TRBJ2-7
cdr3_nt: TGCGCCAGCAGTCAATCGGGGTGGGGGGCGCGCCCCCACGAGCAGTACTTC
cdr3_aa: CASSQSGWGARPHEQYF

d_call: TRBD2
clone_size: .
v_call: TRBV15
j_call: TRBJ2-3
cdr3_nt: TGTGCCACCAGCAACGGACTAGCGGAGTCCACAGATACGCAGTATTTT
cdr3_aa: CATSNGLAESTDTQYF

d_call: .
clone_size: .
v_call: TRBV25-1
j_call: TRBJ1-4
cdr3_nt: TGTGCCAGCAGTGAAGGGGGCTGGGATGAAAAACTGTTTTTT
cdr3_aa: CASSEGGWDEKLFF

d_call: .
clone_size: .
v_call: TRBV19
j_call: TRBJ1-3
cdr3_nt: TGTGCCACCACGGGTGGACACACCATATATTTT
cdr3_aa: CATTGGHTIYF

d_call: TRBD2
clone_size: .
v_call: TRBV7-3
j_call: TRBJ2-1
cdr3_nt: TGTGCCAGCAGTAGGGCTAGCGGGACCTACAATGAGCAGTTCTTC
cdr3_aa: CASSRASGTYNEQFF

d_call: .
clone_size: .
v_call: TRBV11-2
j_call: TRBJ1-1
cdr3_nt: TGTGCCAGCAGCTTAGTAAGCAGGGCTGAAGCTTTCTTT
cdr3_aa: CASSLVSRAEAFF

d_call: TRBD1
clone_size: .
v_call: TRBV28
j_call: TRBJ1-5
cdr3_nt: TGTGCCAGCAGTGGACCCAGGGGGGTTGTCAATCAGCCCCAGCATTTT
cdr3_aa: CASSGPRGVVNQPQHF

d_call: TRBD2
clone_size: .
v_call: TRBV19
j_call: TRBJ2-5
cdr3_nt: TGTGCCAGTAGTTTCCGGGGGGGACAAGAGACCCAGTACTTC
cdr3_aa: CASSFRGGQETQYF

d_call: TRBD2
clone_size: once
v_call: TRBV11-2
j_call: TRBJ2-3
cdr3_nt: TGTGCCAGCAGCTTAGTAGGACTAGCGGGGGGGAGGGATACGCAGTATTTT
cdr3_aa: CASSLVGLAGGRDTQYF

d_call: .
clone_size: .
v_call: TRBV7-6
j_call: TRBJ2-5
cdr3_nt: TGTGCCAGCAGCTTAGTGGCAAGCCGACAAGAGACCCAGTACTTC
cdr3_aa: CASSLVASRQETQYF

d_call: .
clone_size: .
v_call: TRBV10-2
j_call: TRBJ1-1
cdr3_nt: TGCGCCAGCAGTGAGTCTCTTGGGTTAAACACTGAAGCTTTCTTT
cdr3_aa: CASSESLGLNTEAFF

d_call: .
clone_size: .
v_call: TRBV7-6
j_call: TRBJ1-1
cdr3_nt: TGTGCCAGCAGCTTAAGGGCGGATGAAATGAACACTGAAGCTTTCTTT
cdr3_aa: CASSLRADEMNTEAFF

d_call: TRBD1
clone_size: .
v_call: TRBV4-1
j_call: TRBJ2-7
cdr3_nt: TGCGCCAGCAGCCAGACCCCCGGGACAGGGCACTACGAGCAGTACTTC
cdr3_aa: CASSQTPGTGHYEQYF

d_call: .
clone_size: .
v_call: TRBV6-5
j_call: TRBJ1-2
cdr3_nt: TGTGCCAGCAGTTACGGCGGGATCTACGGCTACACCTTC
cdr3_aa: CASSYGGIYGYTF

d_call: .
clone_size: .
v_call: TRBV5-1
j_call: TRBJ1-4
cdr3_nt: TGCGCCAGCAAGGAGGCCACAACTAATGAAAAACTGTTTTTT
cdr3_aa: CASKEATTNEKLFF

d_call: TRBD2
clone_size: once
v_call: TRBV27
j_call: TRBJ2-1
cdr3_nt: TGTGCCAGCAGCCTCACTAGCGGGAGCGGTATTGAGCAGTTCTTC
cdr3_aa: CASSLTSGSGIEQFF